This T cell receptor beta chain comes out of a study of shared clonotypes between healthy human individuals (dated by TCRdb to the early 2020s). About the study as a whole: Two women and three men aged 18 to 49 years were included in the cohort. For each donor, CD4 naive and CD4 memory were each run on three plates, CD8 naive on two plates, and CD8 memory on one plate. To estimate repertoire size and how much clonotypes are shared between individuals, the study performed deep sequencing of blood TCR repertoires from roughly five healthy adults. Different laboratories and diverse techniques were used to prepare libraries and sequence TCR repertoires, to increase sequencing depth and limit assay-specific biases. Leukapheresis yielded between about 0.85 and 10 billion PBMCs per donor. Results and caveats for the whole study, not just this receptor: Incomplete sequencing was indicated by rarefaction of sorted-subset datasets, despite the large sequencing depth. The small number of donors limited the genetic and exposure-history diversity represented. Sharing across a few donors was observed for approximately 5% of naive CD4, 3.5% of naive CD8, 2% to 2.5% of memory CD4, and about 0.4% of memory CD8 clonotypes. Compared with non-shared clonotypes, the clonotypes found in all four sorted-subset donors had higher generation probabilities. Pairwise subsampling indicated that sequencing depth was expected to affect the degree of clonotype sharing among donors. Naive subsets generally had larger estimated clonotype richness than memory subsets. Only blood was sampled, and tissue TCR repertoires likely differ from those in blood.

Healthy HIV-negative adults with no recently reported acute infections or vaccinations were included as donors. Every donor was a Caucasian adult residing in Nashville, Tennessee, USA. CD4+ T cells were enriched by magnetic negative selection, after which naive cells were positively selected on CD45RA and the negative fraction was taken as the memory subset. Blood was collected by leukapheresis, and PBMCs were isolated by Ficoll-Histopaque density gradient centrifugation and then cryopreserved in liquid nitrogen vapor phase. Analytical flow cytometry was used to check the purity and quantity of every magnetically sorted T cell population. From each sorted fraction, genomic DNA was isolated and quantified by UV absorbance on a Nanodrop 2000c. TCR CDR3 regions were amplified from genomic DNA by multiplex PCR using the deep immunoSEQ assay. Extracted genomic DNA from each cell subset was spread evenly across all wells of several immunoSEQ 96-well plates, with each plate serving as a replicate. For sorted subsets, each replicate PCR was loaded with roughly 190 ng genomic DNA, equivalent to roughly 30,000 T cell genomes. Purified libraries were measured with a Qubit 3.0 fluorometer, size-checked on a Bioanalyzer 2100, and measured again with the KAPA Library Quantification kit. Every immunoSEQ 96-well plate was sequenced on a separate single-read 150-cycle Illumina NextSeq 550 flow cell. The paper's processing steps were these. Because the immunoSEQ output included only junctional sequences and no quality scores, the filtering could not be the same as the filtering used for full-length reads. To assign V/J genes and CDR3, sequences were annotated using PyIR, a Python wrapper for IgBLAST v1.9, with IMGT germline references. Reads were removed for weak V/J assignments (E-value above 1e-6), missing CDR3, stop codons, out-of-frame junctions, or ambiguous translated residues. V3J clonotypes were defined by identical inferred V gene, J gene, and CDR3 amino acid sequence. Percentage overlap between repertoires was computed as shared unique clonotypes divided by the size of the smaller repertoire. Richness of each repertoire was evaluated using RTK rarefaction, the Chao1 estimator, and Recon v2.1 estimates of unobserved clonotypes. Generation probabilities for all TCRbeta clonotypes obtained by the gDNA method from a handful of donors were computed using OLGA. The clones in this table, taken by TCRdb from immuneACCESS, are in-frame only. Not every clone is retained; where verified, under half of the shortfall comes from an unresolved V gene, and the cause of the rest is unknown. The DNA gave D and trimming, while V, J and clone size come from that table. The sample table contains more than 400,000 clones; only one count was recorded for 95% to 97% of them. The ten largest clones add up to 0.055% to 0.075% of the sample.

Worth noting for this clone: Its antigen is still unknown. There are no base qualities to consult, and no much larger clone falls within one base.

From the germline V gene, CDR1 is SNHLY and CDR2 is FYNNEI. CDR3 length: 16 amino acids, cysteine to phenylalanine. Only CDR3 DNA remains: 48 bases, in frame from the first base. The sample was naive CD4+ T cells sorted from blood. What this sample's cell subset or site label stands for: CD45RA+ positively selected. The clonotype originates from a woman aged 25 to 39 in good health. This chain joins TRBV2 to TRBJ2-5, and TRBD1 matches 8 of the central bases. Gene TRBJ2-7 matches the end of the DNA better, so the J call may be wrong. CDR3 sequence: CASSAQGARSSYEQYF. The DNA reads as follows: TGTGCCAGCAGTGCCCAGGGGGCCCGATCTTCCTACGAGCAGTACTTC.